This entry lists 31 T cell receptor beta chains sequenced from one sample in a study of blood T cells in healthy people across ages. With a J-beta primer mix and a sample-barcoded 5' primer, a second PCR ran about 7 to 11 cycles. MiXCR, applied by TCRdb to the 5' RACE reads, yields one record per CDR3 protein. The sample lists approximately 810,000 distinct CDR3 sequences, around 26% occurring once. The sequencing sample was made of blood. Receptor source: a woman of 80 years or more in good health.

There are a few counts of this clonotype. A much larger clone is a single base away; this may be a read error. V usage is TRBV7-2 and J usage is TRBJ1-2, with 8 bases matching TRBD1. The V and J ends lost 1 base and 4 bases, in that order; junction bases with no gene match: 5. Germline assignment: CDR1 SGHTA and CDR2 FQGNSA. The CDR3 is 15 amino acids. The chain's CDR3 is CASSLGAGGSYGYTF. The CDR3 DNA reads as TGTGCCAGCAGCTTAGGGGCAGGGGGCAGCTATGGCTACACCTTC.

This rearrangement joins TRBV28 to TRBJ2-3; 14 bases agree with TRBD2. The V gene's germline CDR1 is MDHEN and CDR2 SYDVKM. This CDR3 has 18 amino acids. The ends lost 6 bases at V and 0 bases at J; junction bases unmatched: 8. For the CDR3, the DNA is TGTGCCAGCAGCCCTGGACTAGCGGGGGGTCCTAGCACAGATACGCAGTATTTT. Its protein is CASSPGLAGGPSTDTQYF.

The gene calls are TRBV5-1 and TRBJ2-5; no clear D gene. The length of the CDR3 is 15 residues. Germline V lookup: CDR1 SGHRS, CDR2 YFSETQ. V gave up 3 bases and J gave up 11 bases, with 23 bases separating them. CDR3 protein: CASSSPLGNDNEQYF. The CDR3, as DNA: TGCGCCAGCAGCTCCCCGCTGGGGAACGACAATGAGCAGTACTTC.

A few counts support this clonotype. The CDR3 DNA reads as TGTGCCTGGAGTCGGGACGTATATGGCTACACCTTC. The encoded protein is CAWSRDVYGYTF. J is TRBJ1-2 and V is TRBV30, with TRBD1 as a possible D gene (5 bases). The germline V gene encodes CDR1 GTSNPN and CDR2 SVGIG (reference sequence). The CDR3 spans 12 residues. V was trimmed by 2 bases and J by 5 bases, leaving 9 bases between them. Full variable domain (missing parts from reference TRBV30 and TRBJ1-2): SQTIHQWPATLVQPVGSPLSLECTVEGTSNPNLYWYRQAAGRGLQLLFYSVGIGQISSEVPQNLSASRPQDRQFILSSKKLLLSDSGFYLCAWSRDVYGYTFGSGTRLTVV.

The chain joins TRBV5-1 to TRBJ2-3; possibly TRBD2 for D (5 bases). The CDR3 spans 13 residues. V dropped 5 bases and J dropped 3 bases, with 10 bases sitting between them. Germline V gene data show CDR1 as SGHRS and CDR2 as YFSETQ. CDR3 amino acids: CASRWELTDTQYF. The CDR3 nucleotides are TGCGCCAGCAGGTGGGAGTTGACAGATACGCAGTATTTT.

The chain employs TRBV7-6 and TRBJ1-5, with D hard to call. The CDR3 sequence is 14 residues long. Germline CDR1 reads SGHVS; CDR2 reads FNYEAQ. V was trimmed by 4 bases and J by 7 bases, leaving 14 bases between them. CDR3 residues: CASSSQEGGQPQHF. DNA of the CDR3: TGTGCCAGCAGCTCGCAGGAGGGAGGGCAGCCCCAGCATTTT.

A note on this clonotype: At one boundary the junction diverges from the germline segment, which might be a read error. The V call is TRBV29-1, the J call TRBJ2-3; the D gene is possibly TRBD2 (7 bases). The CDR3 has 14 residues. Germline values: CDR1 SQVTM, CDR2 ANQGSEA. The CDR3 loop reads CGVGRGGDTDMQYF. CDR3 nucleotides: TGCGGCGTTGGTAGGGGGGGAGACACAGATATGCAGTATTTT.

This clonotype was observed a few times. The V gene is TRBV6-2 or TRBV6-3, the J gene TRBJ2-3, with D perhaps TRBD2 (7 bases). This CDR3 has 15 residues. Trimming took 7 bases from V and 6 from J, leaving 20 bases between them. The germline CDR1 and CDR2 sequences are MNHEY and SVGEGT. CDR3 protein: CASMDPWGGLDTQYF. For the CDR3, the DNA is TGTGCCAGCATGGACCCGTGGGGGGGGCTTGATACGCAGTATTTT.

This CDR3 reads CATSSHRVDYGYTF. CDR3 DNA: TGTGCCACCAGCAGCCACAGGGTAGACTATGGCTACACCTTC. V gene TRBV15 combines with J gene TRBJ1-2; perhaps TRBD1 as D (6 bases). The germline V and J ends were trimmed by 3 bases and 3 bases, with 11 bases remaining between them. This CDR3 comprises 14 residues. Per germline, CDR1 LNHNV and CDR2 YYDKDF (reference sequence).

Points on this clonotype: This may be a read error: a much more frequent sequence differs by one nucleotide. The rearrangement joins TRBV7-2 to TRBJ2-1, with D perhaps TRBD2 (7 bases). The end of the DNA aligns better with TRBJ2-7, so the J call may be wrong. Germline V gene sequence: CDR1 SGHTA, CDR2 FQGNSA. The CDR3 is made up of 15 amino acids. The chain's CDR3 is CASSSDGGGYNEQYF. The CDR3, as DNA: TGTGCCAGCAGCTCCGATGGCGGGGGCTACAATGAGCAGTACTTC.

This clonotype occurred many times. V and J are TRBV12-3 or TRBV12-4 and TRBJ2-5; TRBD1 aligns across 8 bases. This CDR3 has 13 amino acids. Trimming cost V 8 bases and J 5 bases; bases outside gene matches: 7. CDR3 protein: CASVLRTGETQYF. For the CDR3, the DNA is TGTGCCAGCGTCCTGCGGACAGGGGAGACCCAGTACTTC.

This clonotype has only a few counts. This chain uses TRBV4-3 with TRBJ2-2; 8 bases align to TRBD1. V dropped 1 base and J dropped 7; count of bases not matched to a gene: 5. Germline lookup yields CDR1 LGHNA and CDR2 YSLEER. This CDR3 comprises 15 residues. The CDR3 sequence: CASSQVDRGHGELFF. The CDR3 nucleotides are TGCGCCAGCAGCCAAGTCGACAGGGGTCACGGGGAGCTGTTTTTT.

This clonotype showed up just a few times. V gene TRBV28 combines with J gene TRBJ2-1, with a weak D call TRBD2 (6 bases). Germline assignment: CDR1 MDHEN and CDR2 SYDVKM. The CDR3 runs 16 residues. V was shortened by 3 bases and J by 4 bases, with 16 bases between the two germline ends. The CDR3 nucleotides are TGTGCCAGCAGTTTTGTCGGCGGGACCGCATACAATGAGCAGTTCTTC. This sequence encodes CASSFVGGTAYNEQFF.

The gene calls are TRBV30 and TRBJ2-5, with a possible D match to TRBD1 (6 bases). V gave up 0 bases and J gave up 3 bases, with 14 bases separating them. CDR3 length equals 15 residues. CDR1 and CDR2 from the germline V gene are GTSNPN and SVGIG (reference sequence). CDR3 DNA sequence: TGTGCCTGGAGTGTAACTCAGGGGATCGAAGAGACCCAGTACTTC. The encoded protein is CAWSVTQGIEETQYF.

V is TRBV7-2 and J is TRBJ2-1; the match to TRBD2 covers 14 bases. The CDR3 runs to 20 residues. Trimming took 5 bases from V and 7 from J; bases not matched to a gene: 19. The germline V gene has CDR1 SGHTA and CDR2 FQGNSA. CDR3 in DNA: TGTGCCAGCAGCCAGACTAGCGGGGGGGCCAGAGCAAGGGATGGGAATGAGCAGTTCTTC. Translating gives CASSQTSGGARARDGNEQFF.

This clonotype was counted only a few times. This may arise from a read error, as a much more abundant clone is one base away. The chain carries TRBV12-3 or TRBV12-4 and TRBJ2-3; D is ambiguous. The CDR3 length is 13 residues. The CDR3 loop reads CASSKRSTDAQYF. CDR3 DNA: TGTGCCAGCAGTAAGCGTAGCACAGATGCGCAGTATTTT.

This sequence joins TRBV18 and TRBJ1-2, with D unclear. The V end lost 2 bases, the J end lost 3 bases, and 7 bases lay between the germline ends. Germline values: CDR1 KGHSH, CDR2 LQKENI. The CDR3 spans 13 residues. The CDR3 loop is CASSPERDYGYTF. DNA for the CDR3: TGTGCCAGCTCACCAGAGAGGGACTATGGCTACACCTTC.

This clonotype was detected many times. The genes are TRBV5-1 and TRBJ2-3; TRBD1 or TRBD2 may be the D gene (6 bases each). The CDR3 runs to 13 residues. Deletions cut 9 bases from V and 4 bases from J, with 15 bases between. Germline V gene sequence: CDR1 SGHRS, CDR2 YFSETQ. CDR3 sequence (DNA): TGCGCCACCTCGACGGGGGCCCCAGATACGCAGTATTTT. It encodes CATSTGAPDTQYF.

This clonotype has at least ten counts. The chain carries TRBV2 and TRBJ2-1, with 7 bases aligning to TRBD2. The CDR3 runs 15 residues. V lost 8 bases, J lost 6 bases, and 13 bases stayed unmatched. Germline V CDR1 and CDR2: SNHLY, FYNNEI. The DNA of the CDR3 is TGTGCCAGCGCCCTCCAACCGGGGGGTAGCAATGAGCAGTTCTTC. This encodes CASALQPGGSNEQFF.

This clonotype was counted many times. The rearrangement links TRBV27 to TRBJ1-2; a possible D gene is TRBD1 (6 bases). The CDR3 is 16 residues long. Germline CDR1 MNHEY, CDR2 SMNVEV (reference sequence). Between the trimmed V and J ends, which lost 2 bases and 0 bases, there was a span of 13 bases. The CDR3 DNA reads TGTGCCAGCAGTTTACTCAGGGGTAAAGCTAACTATGGCTACACCTTC. Its protein product is CASSLLRGKANYGYTF.

This clonotype was detected only a few times. The chain has TRBV4-2 and TRBJ1-2, with 7 bases aligning to TRBD1. After removal of 1 base from V and 2 bases from J, the junction contained 4 bases not matched to a gene. This CDR3 has 15 amino acids. CDR1 and CDR2 from the germline V gene are LGHNA and YNFKEQ. As DNA, the CDR3 is TGTGCCAGCAGCCAAGTTGAGGGACAGAACTATGGCTACACCTTC. It is translated as CASSQVEGQNYGYTF.

The chain joins TRBV6-1 to TRBJ2-7, with TRBD2 matching over 7 bases. The CDR3 contains 16 residues. V shed 6 bases and J 0 bases; nucleotides not matched to a gene: 11. The germline CDR1 and CDR2 sequences are MNHNS and SASEGT. CDR3 sequence: CASSPGVAGTSYEQYF. The CDR3 DNA is TGTGCCAGCAGCCCCGGGGTAGCGGGTACCTCCTACGAGCAGTACTTC.

This clonotype was picked up a small number of times. The J gene is TRBJ1-3, the V gene TRBV4-1; no clear D gene. The CDR3 sequence is 13 residues long. The germline gives CDR1 MGHRA, CDR2 YSYEKL. V shed 1 base and J shed 3 bases, with 4 bases lying between them. In DNA form, the CDR3 reads TGCGCCAGCAGCCAAGCGGATGGAAACACCATATATTTT. Translating it yields CASSQADGNTIYF.

V is TRBV11-2 and J is TRBJ1-2; D remains ambiguous. With 7 bases removed from V and 5 bases from J, the gap between germline ends came to 8 bases. The CDR3 loop spans 11 amino acids. Germline V gives CDR1 SGHAT, CDR2 FQNNGV. The CDR3 is CASTLLYGYTF. As DNA, the CDR3 is TGTGCCAGCACCCTCCTTTATGGCTACACCTTC.

At least ten counts were recorded for this clonotype. Just one base apart from a much larger clone, this may be a read error. The chain joins TRBV6-2 or TRBV6-3 to TRBJ2-1, with 9 bases identical to TRBD1. Germline trimming cut 6 bases from V and 0 bases from J; bases unmatched to any gene: 0. The CDR3 is 14 residues long. Germline V gene data show CDR1 as MNHEY and CDR2 as SVGEGT. The CDR3, as DNA: TGTGCCAGCAGGGACAGGGGCTCCTACAATGAGCAGTTCTTC. It translates to CASRDRGSYNEQFF.

In this sample, this clonotype turned up many times. J is TRBJ1-2 and V is TRBV2, with D unresolved. The CDR3 length is 16 residues. V was pared by 3 bases and J by 3 bases, with 17 bases between. The V gene's germline CDR1 is SNHLY and CDR2 FYNNEI. CDR3 in amino acids: CASSERGRPLHYGYTF. CDR3 nucleotide sequence: TGTGCCAGCAGTGAGCGTGGCAGGCCACTGCACTATGGCTACACCTTC.

In its sample, this clonotype was seen many times. The V call is TRBV4-3, the J call TRBJ2-7; the D is unclear. The CDR3 consists of 14 residues. Germline CDR1 reads LGHNA; CDR2 reads YSLEER. V was clipped by 7 bases and J by 2 bases, with 15 bases between them. CDR3 DNA: TGCGCCAGCAAAGAGGCGCCAGGAACCTACGAGCAGTACTTC. Amino acid sequence: CASKEAPGTYEQYF.

This clonotype occurred many times. J is TRBJ1-6 and V is TRBV7-2, with unresolved D. Germline CDR1 and CDR2: SGHTA and FQGNSA. Trimming cost V 1 base and J 4 bases, with 8 bases left between them. This CDR3 is 15 amino acids long. The CDR3 protein is CASSLVVGYNSPLHF. The CDR3 DNA follows: TGTGCCAGCAGCTTAGTAGTCGGTTATAATTCACCCCTCCACTTT.

The V gene is TRBV20-1, the J gene TRBJ1-1; D possibly corresponds to TRBD1 (5 bases). The CDR3 consists of 12 residues. Germline V gene data show CDR1 as DFQATT and CDR2 as SNEGSKA (reference sequence). V shed 5 bases and J shed 1 base, with 8 bases lying between them. CDR3 coding DNA: TGCAGTGCTCCGACAGCGAACACTGAAGCTTTCTTT. The encoded protein is CSAPTANTEAFF.

This clonotype was counted between two and nine times. The J gene is TRBJ2-2, the V gene TRBV5-6, with 7 positions matching TRBD2. Germline CDR1 and CDR2: SGHDT and YYEEEE. J lost 0 bases, V lost 3 bases, and 5 bases had no gene match. This CDR3 spans 16 amino acids. CDR3 loop: CASSYSGTTNTGELFF. Here the CDR3 DNA reads TGTGCCAGCAGCTACTCCGGGACTACGAACACCGGGGAGCTGTTTTTT.

Comment on this clonotype: This may be a read error: a much more frequent sequence differs by one nucleotide. This likely comes from a read error, as the CDR3 has no conserved phenylalanine or tryptophan at its end. The chain has TRBV11-2 and TRBJ2-1; D may correspond to TRBD1 or TRBD2 (5 bases each). This CDR3 is built from 15 residues. Germline V lookup: CDR1 SGHAT, CDR2 FQNNGV. V was shortened by 5 bases and J by 6 bases, with 17 bases between the two germline ends. The CDR3 nucleotides are TGTGCCAGCAGCGTCAGCCGGGACGGATCCAATGAGCAGTTCGTC. This codes for CASSVSRDGSNEQFV.